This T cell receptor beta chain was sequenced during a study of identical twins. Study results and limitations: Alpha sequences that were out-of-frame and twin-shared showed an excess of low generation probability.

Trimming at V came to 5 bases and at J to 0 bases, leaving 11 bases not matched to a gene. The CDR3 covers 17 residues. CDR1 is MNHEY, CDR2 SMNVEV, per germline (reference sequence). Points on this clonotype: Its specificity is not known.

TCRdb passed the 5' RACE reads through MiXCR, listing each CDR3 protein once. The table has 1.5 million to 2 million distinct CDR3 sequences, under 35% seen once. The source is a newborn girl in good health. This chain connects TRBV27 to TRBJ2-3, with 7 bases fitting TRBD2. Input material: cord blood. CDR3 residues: CASSPERAGLSTDTQYF. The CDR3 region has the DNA TGTGCCAGCAGTCCCGAAAGAGCGGGGCTTAGCACAGATACGCAGTATTTT.